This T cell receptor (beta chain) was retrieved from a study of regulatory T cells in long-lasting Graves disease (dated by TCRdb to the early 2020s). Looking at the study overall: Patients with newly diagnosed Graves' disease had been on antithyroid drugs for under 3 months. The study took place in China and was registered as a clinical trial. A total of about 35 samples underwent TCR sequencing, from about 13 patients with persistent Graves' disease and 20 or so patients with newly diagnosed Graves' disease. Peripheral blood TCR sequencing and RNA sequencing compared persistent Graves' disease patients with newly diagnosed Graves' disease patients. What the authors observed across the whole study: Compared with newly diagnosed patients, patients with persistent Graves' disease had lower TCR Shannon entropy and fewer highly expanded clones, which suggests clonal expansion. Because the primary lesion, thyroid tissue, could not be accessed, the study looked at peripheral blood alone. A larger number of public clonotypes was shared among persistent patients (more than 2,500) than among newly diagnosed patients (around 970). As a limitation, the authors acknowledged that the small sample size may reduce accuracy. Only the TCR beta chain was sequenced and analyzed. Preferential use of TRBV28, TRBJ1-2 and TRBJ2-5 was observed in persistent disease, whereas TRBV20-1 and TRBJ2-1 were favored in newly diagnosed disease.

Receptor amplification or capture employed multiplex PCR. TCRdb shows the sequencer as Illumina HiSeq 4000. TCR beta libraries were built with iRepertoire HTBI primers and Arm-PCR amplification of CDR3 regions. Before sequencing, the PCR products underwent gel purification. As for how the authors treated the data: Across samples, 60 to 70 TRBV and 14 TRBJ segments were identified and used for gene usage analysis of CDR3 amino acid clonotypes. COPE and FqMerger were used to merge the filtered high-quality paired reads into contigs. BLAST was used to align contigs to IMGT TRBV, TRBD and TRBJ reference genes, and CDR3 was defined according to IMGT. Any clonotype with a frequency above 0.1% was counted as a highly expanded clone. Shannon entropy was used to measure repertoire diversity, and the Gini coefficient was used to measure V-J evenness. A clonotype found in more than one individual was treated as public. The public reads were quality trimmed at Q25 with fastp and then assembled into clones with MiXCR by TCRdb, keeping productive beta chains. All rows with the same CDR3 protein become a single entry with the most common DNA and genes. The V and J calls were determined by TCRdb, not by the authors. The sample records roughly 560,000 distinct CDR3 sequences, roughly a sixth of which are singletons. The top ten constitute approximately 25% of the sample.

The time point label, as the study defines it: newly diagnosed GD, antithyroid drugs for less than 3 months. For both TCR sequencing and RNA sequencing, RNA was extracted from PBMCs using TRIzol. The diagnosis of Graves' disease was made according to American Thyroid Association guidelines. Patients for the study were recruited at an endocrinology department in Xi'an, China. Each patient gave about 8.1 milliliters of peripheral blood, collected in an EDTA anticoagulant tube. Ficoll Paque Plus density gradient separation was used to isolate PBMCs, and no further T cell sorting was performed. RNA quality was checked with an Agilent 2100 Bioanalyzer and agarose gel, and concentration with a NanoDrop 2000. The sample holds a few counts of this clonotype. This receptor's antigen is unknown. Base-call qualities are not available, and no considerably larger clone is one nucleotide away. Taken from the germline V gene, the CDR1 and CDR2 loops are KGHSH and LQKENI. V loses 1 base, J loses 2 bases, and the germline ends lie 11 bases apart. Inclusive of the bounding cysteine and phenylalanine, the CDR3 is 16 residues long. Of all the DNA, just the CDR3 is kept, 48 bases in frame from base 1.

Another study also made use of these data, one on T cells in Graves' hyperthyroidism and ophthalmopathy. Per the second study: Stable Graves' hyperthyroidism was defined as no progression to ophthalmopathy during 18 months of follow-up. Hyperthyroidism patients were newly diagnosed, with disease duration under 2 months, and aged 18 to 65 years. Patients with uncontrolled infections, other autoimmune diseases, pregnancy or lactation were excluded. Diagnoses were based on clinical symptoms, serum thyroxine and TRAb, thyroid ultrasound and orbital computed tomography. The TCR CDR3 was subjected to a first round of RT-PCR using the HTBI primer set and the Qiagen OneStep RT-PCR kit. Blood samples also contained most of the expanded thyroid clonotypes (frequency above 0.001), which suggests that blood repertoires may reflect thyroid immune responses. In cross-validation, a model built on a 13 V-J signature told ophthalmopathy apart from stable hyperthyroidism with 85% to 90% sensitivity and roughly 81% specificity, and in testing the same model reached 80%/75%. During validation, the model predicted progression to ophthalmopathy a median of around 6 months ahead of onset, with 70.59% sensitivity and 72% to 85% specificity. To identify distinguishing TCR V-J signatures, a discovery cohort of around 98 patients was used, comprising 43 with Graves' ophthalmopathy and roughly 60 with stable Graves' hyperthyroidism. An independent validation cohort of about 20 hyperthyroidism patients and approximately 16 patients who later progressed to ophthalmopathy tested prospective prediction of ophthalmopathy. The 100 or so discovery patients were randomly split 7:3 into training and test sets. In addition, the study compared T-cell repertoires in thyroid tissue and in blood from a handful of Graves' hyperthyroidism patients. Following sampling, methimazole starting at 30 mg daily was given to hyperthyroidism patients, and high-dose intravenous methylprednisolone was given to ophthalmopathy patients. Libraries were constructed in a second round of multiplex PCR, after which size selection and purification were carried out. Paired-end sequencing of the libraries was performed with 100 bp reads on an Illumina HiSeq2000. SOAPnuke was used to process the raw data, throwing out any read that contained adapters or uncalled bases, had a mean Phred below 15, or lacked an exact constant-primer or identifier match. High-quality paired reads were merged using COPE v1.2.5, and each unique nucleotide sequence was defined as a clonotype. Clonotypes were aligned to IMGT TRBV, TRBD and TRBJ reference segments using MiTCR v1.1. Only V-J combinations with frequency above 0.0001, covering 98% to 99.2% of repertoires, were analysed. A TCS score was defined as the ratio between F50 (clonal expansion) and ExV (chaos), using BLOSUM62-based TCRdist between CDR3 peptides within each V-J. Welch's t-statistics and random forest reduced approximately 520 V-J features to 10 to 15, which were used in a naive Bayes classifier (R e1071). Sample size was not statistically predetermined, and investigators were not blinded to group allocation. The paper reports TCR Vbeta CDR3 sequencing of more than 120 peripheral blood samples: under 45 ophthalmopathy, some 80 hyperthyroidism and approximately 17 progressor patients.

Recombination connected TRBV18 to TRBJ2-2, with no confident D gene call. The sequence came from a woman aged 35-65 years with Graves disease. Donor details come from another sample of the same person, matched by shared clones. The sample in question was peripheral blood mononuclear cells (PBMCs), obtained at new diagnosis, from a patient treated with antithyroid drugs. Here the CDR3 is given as CASSPLADTNTGELFF. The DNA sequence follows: TGTGCCAGCTCACCACTCGCAGACACAAACACCGGGGAGCTGTTTTTT.